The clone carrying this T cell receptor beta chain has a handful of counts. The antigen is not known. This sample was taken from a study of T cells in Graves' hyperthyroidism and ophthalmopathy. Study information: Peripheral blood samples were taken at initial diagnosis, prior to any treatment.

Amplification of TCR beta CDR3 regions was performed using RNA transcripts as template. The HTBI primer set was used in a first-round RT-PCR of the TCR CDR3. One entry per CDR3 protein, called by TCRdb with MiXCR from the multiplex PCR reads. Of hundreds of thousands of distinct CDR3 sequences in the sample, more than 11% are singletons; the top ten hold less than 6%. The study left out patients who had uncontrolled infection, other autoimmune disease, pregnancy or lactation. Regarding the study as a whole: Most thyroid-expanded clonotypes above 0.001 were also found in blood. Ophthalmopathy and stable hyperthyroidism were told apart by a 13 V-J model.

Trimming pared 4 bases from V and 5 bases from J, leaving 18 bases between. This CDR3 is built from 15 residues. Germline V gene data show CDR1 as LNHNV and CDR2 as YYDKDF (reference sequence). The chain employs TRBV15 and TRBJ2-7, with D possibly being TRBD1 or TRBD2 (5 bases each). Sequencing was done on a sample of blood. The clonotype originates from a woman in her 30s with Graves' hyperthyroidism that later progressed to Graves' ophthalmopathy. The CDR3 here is CATSTSRGSAHEQYF. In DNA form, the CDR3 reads TGTGCCACCAGCACATCGAGGGGCAGCGCCCACGAGCAGTACTTC.